The 32 T cell receptor beta chains given below trace back to one sample, sequenced in a study of T cells in localized non-small cell lung cancer. Repertoires were generated with immunoSEQ multiplex PCR, while TCRdb's copy carries only in-frame clones and drops some. The sample lists approximately 22,000 clones; 85% to 90% were seen once. Material: peripheral blood, obtained before any cancer treatment. These receptor sequences come from a male donor aged 60 or over with stage I squamous cell lung carcinoma.

This clone showed up just once. The gene calls are TRBV18 and TRBJ2-2; D gene unclear. The CDR3 totals 15 residues. CDR1 and CDR2 (germline): KGHSH, LQKENI. The V end lost 6 bases, the J end lost 3 bases, and 14 bases lay between the germline ends. CDR3 amino acids: CASSLIPADTGELFF. CDR3 in DNA: TGTGCCAGCTCTCTTATACCTGCGGACACCGGGGAGCTGTTTTTT.

In this sample, this clone turned up once. V is TRBV29-1 and J is TRBJ2-6; tentatively, D is TRBD1 or TRBD2 (5 bases each). Trimming took off 4 bases at V and 1 base at J, with 11 bases between the two ends. Germline loops: CDR1 SQVTM, CDR2 ANQGSEA. This CDR3 contains 15 residues. CDR3 in DNA: TGCAGCGTTGTAGGCAGGGAGTCTGGGGCCAACGTCCTGACTTTC. It specifies CSVVGRESGANVLTF. The full variable domain, in which reference TRBV29-1 and TRBJ2-6 provide the parts outside the CDR3, is SAVISQKPSRDICQRGTSLTIQCQVDSQVTMMFWYRQQPGQSLTLIATANQGSEATYESGFVIDKFPISRPNLTFSTLTVSNMSPEDSSIYLCSVVGRESGANVLTFGAGSRLTVL.

The gene calls are TRBV6-5 and TRBJ1-2, with 12 bases aligning to TRBD1. The CDR3 runs 14 residues. From germline, CDR1 is MNHEY and CDR2 SVGAGI. Trimming removed 7 bases from V and 7 bases from J; junction bases left unmatched: 7. In nucleotides, the CDR3 is TGTGCCAGCATCGCGGGACAGGGGGCTTCTGGCTACACCTTC. As protein: CASIAGQGASGYTF.

The chain carries TRBV29-1 and TRBJ1-2; 8 nucleotides agree with TRBD1. This CDR3 region has 13 residues. Germline values: CDR1 SQVTM, CDR2 ANQGSEA. Germline trimming cut 1 base from V and 8 bases from J; bases unmatched to any gene: 6. The CDR3 DNA sequence: TGCAGCGTTGAAGGGACAGGGTTGGGAGGCTACACCTTC. Amino acids: CSVEGTGLGGYTF.

The chain recombines TRBV12-5 with TRBJ1-6; a weak D match, TRBD1 (5 bases). CDR1 and CDR2 (germline): LGHNT, FRNRAP. Trimming shortened V by 1 base and J by 4 bases, and 8 bases separated the two germline ends. The CDR3 has 15 residues. CDR3 residues: CASGLGQIYNSPLHF. DNA of the CDR3: TGTGCTAGTGGTTTGGGACAGATTTATAATTCACCCCTCCACTTT.

The V gene is TRBV7-3, the J gene TRBJ2-5, with D tentatively TRBD1 or TRBD2 (6 bases each). The germline V gene encodes CDR1 SGHTA and CDR2 FQGTGA. V lost 2 bases to trimming and J lost 4 bases, with 11 bases between them. CDR3 length equals 14 residues. The CDR3 DNA is TGTGCCAGCAGCTTACTGGGGGGCCGAGAGACCCAGTACTTC. Its translation: CASSLLGGRETQYF.

The chain links TRBV30 to TRBJ1-1; perhaps TRBD1 as D (6 bases). The CDR3 extends over 14 amino acids. Trimming removed 7 bases at V and 4 bases at J, with 19 bases between. CDR1 and CDR2 from the germline V gene are GTSNPN and SVGIG (reference sequence). CDR3 loop: CASRFRGEGTEAFF. The CDR3 DNA is TGTGCCTCACGTTTCAGGGGAGAGGGCACTGAAGCTTTCTTT.

The gene calls are TRBV12-5 and TRBJ1-5; tentative D call: TRBD1 (5 bases). V was clipped by 2 bases and J by 0 bases, with 17 bases between them. The V gene's germline CDR1 is LGHNT and CDR2 FRNRAP. CDR3 length: 18 residues. CDR3 region: CASGLSRAPGGSNQPQHF. CDR3 nucleotides: TGTGCTAGTGGTTTGTCGAGGGCCCCTGGGGGTAGCAATCAGCCCCAGCATTTT.

This chain uses TRBV5-4 with TRBJ2-5, with TRBD2 as a possible D gene (6 bases). This CDR3 has 16 residues. The V and J ends lost 5 bases and 4 bases respectively, with 21 bases between them. Germline CDR1 and CDR2: SGHNT and YYREEE (reference sequence). The CDR3 DNA reads as TGTGCCAGCAGTGCTCCCCGTCCGGGGGTGGGAGAGACCCAGTACTTC. Protein: CASSAPRPGVGETQYF. Using reference TRBV5-4 and TRBJ2-5 for the parts outside the CDR3, the full variable domain is ETGVTQSPTHLIKTRGQQVTLRCSSQSGHNTVSWYQQALGQGPQFIFQYYREEENGRGNFPPRFSGLQFPNYSSELNVNALELDDSALYLCASSAPRPGVGETQYFGPGTRLLVL.

As DNA, the CDR3 is TGTGCCAGTAGTACCCCAGGGGGGATGAACACTGAAGCTTTCTTT. It codes for CASSTPGGMNTEAFF. This chain connects TRBV19 to TRBJ1-1; 7 positions match TRBD1. The germline gives CDR1 LNHDA, CDR2 SQIVND (reference sequence). The trim removed 4 bases at V and 0 bases at J, leaving 5 bases unmatched. The CDR3 totals 15 residues.

The rearrangement links TRBV18 to TRBJ2-7; D is perhaps TRBD2 (5 bases). The V end lost 2 bases, the J end lost 0 bases, and 11 bases lay between the germline ends. CDR1 and CDR2 (germline): KGHSH, LQKENI. This CDR3 has 15 residues. In DNA, the CDR3 is TGTGCCAGCTCACCAATGCGGGTTAGCTCCTACGAGCAGTACTTC. Translating it yields CASSPMRVSSYEQYF.

This clone was detected only once. V usage is TRBV30 and J usage is TRBJ1-5; weak D call: TRBD1 (6 bases). This CDR3 comprises 15 residues. The ends were cut back, 3 bases at V and 1 base at J, with 13 bases in the middle. CDR1 is GTSNPN and CDR2 is SVGIG in the germline V gene (reference sequence). CDR3 nucleotides: TGTGCCTGGAGGACACAGGGTTCGAGCAATCAGCCCCAGCATTTT. This translates into CAWRTQGSSNQPQHF.

The rearrangement joins TRBV30 to TRBJ1-5; the match to TRBD1 covers 10 bases. The V segment lost 2 bases and the J segment 7 bases; nucleotides outside the gene matches: 11. CDR3 length: 16 residues. Germline V gene lookup returns CDR1 GTSNPN and CDR2 SVGIG (reference sequence). Written as DNA, the CDR3 is TGTGCCTGGAGTCTCGGGACAGGGGATTTTCGGCAGCCCCAGCATTTT. Translating gives CAWSLGTGDFRQPQHF.

The chain is built from TRBV7-3 and TRBJ2-3; 7 nucleotides align to TRBD2. V shed 2 bases and J 2 bases; nucleotides not matched to a gene: 4. The germline CDR1 and CDR2 sequences are SGHTA and FQGTGA. The CDR3 extends over 15 amino acids. The CDR3: CASSLRGDPTDTQYF. CDR3 nucleotide sequence: TGTGCCAGCAGCTTACGGGGGGATCCCACAGATACGCAGTATTTT.

This chain joins TRBV30 and TRBJ1-1; a weak D match, TRBD1 (6 bases). With 3 bases removed from V and 4 bases from J, the gap between germline ends came to 12 bases. The CDR3 is 13 residues long. Germline loops: CDR1 GTSNPN, CDR2 SVGIG (reference sequence). The DNA for the CDR3 is TGTGCCTGGAGCCGGGGGCCGGGCACTGAAGCTTTCTTT. It specifies CAWSRGPGTEAFF.

The genes are TRBV19 and TRBJ1-1, with a tentative D call TRBD1 (6 bases). There are 16 residues in the CDR3. Germline CDR1 is LNHDA and CDR2 is SQIVND (reference sequence). The V gene lost 0 bases and the J gene lost 5 bases, with 16 bases spanning the gap. CDR3 bases: TGTGCCAGTAGTATAGAAGGAGACAGGCTTGGGACTGAAGCTTTCTTT. The encoded protein is CASSIEGDRLGTEAFF.

The chain uses TRBV5-1 and TRBJ1-1; D is unclear. The CDR3 is 14 residues long. V lost 0 bases and J lost 1, with 7 bases in between. CDR1 and CDR2 (germline): SGHRS, YFSETQ. This chain's CDR3 is CASSLDGWNTEAFF. CDR3 DNA sequence: TGCGCCAGCAGCTTGGACGGCTGGAACACTGAAGCTTTCTTT.

The V gene is TRBV18, the J gene TRBJ1-1, with TRBD1 as a possible D gene (6 bases). CDR1 is KGHSH, CDR2 LQKENI, per germline. V was cut by 2 bases and J by 1 base, with 11 bases left in between. There are 15 residues in the CDR3. The CDR3 DNA sequence: TGTGCCAGCTCACCAATCGGGACAAGGAACACTGAAGCTTTCTTT. Its translation is CASSPIGTRNTEAFF.

The table lists this clone with a few counts. The same CDR3 arises from other DNA sequences in this sample as well. The CDR3 DNA is TGTGCCAGCATCCTACAGGGAAATCAGCCCCAGCATTTT. Protein sequence: CASILQGNQPQHF. The V and J genes are TRBV6-6 and TRBJ1-5, with D tentatively TRBD1 (6 bases). The length of the CDR3 is 13 residues. Trimming shortened V by 7 bases and J by 4 bases, and 11 bases separated the two germline ends. Per the germline V gene, CDR1 is MNHNY and CDR2 is SVGAGI (reference sequence).

The chain uses TRBV5-1 and TRBJ2-7, with 9 bases that match TRBD2. After removal of 4 bases from V and 4 bases from J, the junction contained 9 bases not matched to a gene. This CDR3 has 15 amino acids. Germline CDR1 and CDR2: SGHRS and YFSETQ. CDR3 protein: CASSSGLAGRYEQYF. CDR3 nucleotides: TGCGCCAGCAGCAGTGGCCTAGCGGGGAGGTACGAGCAGTACTTC.

The chain is built from TRBV9 and TRBJ2-3, with 7 bases matching TRBD2. Germline V lookup: CDR1 SGDLS, CDR2 YYNGEE. The CDR3 sequence is 14 residues long. Trimming removed 9 bases from V and 4 bases from J; junction bases left unmatched: 11. In nucleotides, the CDR3 is TGTGCCACCTCGGGGGGTGCTCACGCAGATACGCAGTATTTT. Protein: CATSGGAHADTQYF.

This sequence joins TRBV29-1 and TRBJ2-7; D is unresolved. V shed 1 base and J shed 0 bases, with 7 bases lying between them. The germline gives CDR1 SQVTM, CDR2 ANQGSEA. The CDR3 covers 13 residues. For the CDR3, the DNA is TGCAGCGTTGAAGGCGGCGGCTCCTACGAGCAGTACTTC. Its translation: CSVEGGGSYEQYF.

This chain uses TRBV19 with TRBJ1-5; D not resolved. Germline CDR1 LNHDA, CDR2 SQIVND (reference sequence). V lost 5 bases to trimming and J lost 4 bases, with 12 bases between them. The CDR3 consists of 14 residues. The CDR3 bases are TGTGCCAGTAGTGCCGGTACTCTTAATCAGCCCCAGCATTTT. It translates to CASSAGTLNQPQHF.

This clone was seen once. The V gene is TRBV29-1, the J gene TRBJ1-1; perhaps TRBD1 as D (6 bases). The CDR3 is 13 residues long. V was trimmed by 4 bases and J by 2 bases, leaving 11 bases between them. Per the germline V gene, CDR1 is SQVTM and CDR2 is ANQGSEA. In nucleotides, the CDR3 is TGCAGCGTTGGGGGGCGGAGTAACACTGAAGCTTTCTTT. It is translated as CSVGGRSNTEAFF.

J is TRBJ1-4 and V is TRBV15, with no clear D. The CDR3 totals 14 residues. Germline V lookup: CDR1 LNHNV, CDR2 YYDKDF (reference sequence). V dropped 3 bases and J dropped 7 bases, with 12 bases sitting between them. The chain's CDR3 is CATSRTYKGEKLFF. The CDR3 DNA reads TGTGCCACCAGCAGGACTTACAAAGGTGAAAAACTGTTTTTT.

This sequence joins TRBV7-2 and TRBJ2-5; the match to TRBD2 covers 9 bases. The V and J ends lost 8 bases and 4 bases, in that order; junction bases with no gene match: 11. Germline V lookup: CDR1 SGHTA, CDR2 FQGNSA. The length of the CDR3 is 15 residues. The CDR3 reads CASQFRTSVGETQYF. For the CDR3, the DNA is TGTGCCAGCCAATTTAGGACTAGCGTCGGAGAGACCCAGTACTTC.

The chain employs TRBV5-1 and TRBJ2-5; D call uncertain. This CDR3 contains 11 residues. Deletions cut 4 bases from V and 2 bases from J, with 3 bases between. The V gene's germline CDR1 is SGHRS and CDR2 YFSETQ. The CDR3 loop reads CASSLQETQYF. The CDR3 DNA reads TGCGCCAGCAGCCTACAAGAGACCCAGTACTTC.

The count of this clone is one. The V gene is TRBV2, the J gene TRBJ1-2; 7 bases agree with TRBD1. This CDR3 comprises 13 residues. Germline V gives CDR1 SNHLY, CDR2 FYNNEI. The V gene end was trimmed by 5 bases and the J gene end by 8 bases; junction bases not matched to a gene: 8. The CDR3 sequence: CASSFDRVKGYTF. CDR3 nucleotides: TGTGCCAGCAGTTTCGACAGGGTAAAGGGCTACACCTTC.

The table lists this clone with a count of one. CDR3 sequence (DNA): TGTGCCCTCCGCAGGTCTAAAGGAAACACCATATATTTT. This sequence encodes CALRRSKGNTIYF. The rearrangement uses TRBV30 and TRBJ1-3; D is undetermined. This CDR3 region has 13 residues. Trimming took off 8 bases at V and 4 bases at J, with 15 bases between the two ends. Germline V lookup: CDR1 GTSNPN, CDR2 SVGIG (reference sequence).

The chain carries TRBV6-1 and TRBJ2-3; 10 nucleotides match TRBD1. V trimming: 6 bases; J trimming: 12 bases; junction bases outside the gene matches: 9. The CDR3 is made up of 13 amino acids. The germline V gene has CDR1 MNHNS and CDR2 SASEGT. The CDR3 loop is CASRRDRGYPQYF. In DNA, the CDR3 is TGTGCCAGCAGAAGGGACAGGGGCTACCCCCAGTATTTT.

The rearrangement joins TRBV9 to TRBJ1-4, with 7 bases that match TRBD1. Trimming at V came to 4 bases and at J to 5 bases, leaving 8 bases not matched to a gene. CDR3 length: 15 amino acids. CDR1 is SGDLS and CDR2 is YYNGEE in the germline V gene. The CDR3 spells CASSLRQGPNEKLFF. The DNA for the CDR3 is TGTGCCAGCAGCTTGAGACAGGGTCCCAATGAAAAACTGTTTTTT.

The CDR3 loop is CASSLVGVLSHEQYF. DNA of the CDR3: TGCGCCAGCAGCTTGGTGGGGGTTCTGAGCCACGAGCAGTACTTC. The chain carries TRBV5-1 and TRBJ2-7, with D possibly called TRBD1 or TRBD2 (5 bases each). The V gene's germline CDR1 is SGHRS and CDR2 YFSETQ. This CDR3 has 15 amino acids. The V end was cut by 0 bases, the J end by 5 bases, with 15 bases between.